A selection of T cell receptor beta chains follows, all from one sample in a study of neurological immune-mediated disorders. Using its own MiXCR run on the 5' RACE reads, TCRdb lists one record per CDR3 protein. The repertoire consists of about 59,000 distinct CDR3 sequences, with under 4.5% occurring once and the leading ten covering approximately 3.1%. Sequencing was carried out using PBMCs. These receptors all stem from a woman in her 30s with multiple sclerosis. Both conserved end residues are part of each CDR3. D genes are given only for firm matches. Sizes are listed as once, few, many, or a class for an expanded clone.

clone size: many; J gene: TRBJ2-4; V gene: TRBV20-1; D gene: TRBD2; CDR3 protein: CSARDQEASGRTSTNIQYF; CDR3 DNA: TGCAGTGCTAGAGATCAGGAAGCTAGCGGGAGGACCTCGACAAACATTCAGTACTTC
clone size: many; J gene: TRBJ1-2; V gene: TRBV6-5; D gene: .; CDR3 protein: CASSYSSSGRPGYTF; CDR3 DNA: TGTGCCAGCAGTTACTCGAGCAGCGGCCGGCCTGGCTACACCTTC
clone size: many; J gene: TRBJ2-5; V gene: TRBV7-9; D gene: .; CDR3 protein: CASSLVALETQYF; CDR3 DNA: TGTGCCAGCAGCTTAGTCGCCCTAGAGACCCAGTACTTC
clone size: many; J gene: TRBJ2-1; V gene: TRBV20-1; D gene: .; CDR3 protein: CSASLLRDEQFF; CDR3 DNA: TGCAGTGCTAGCCTCCTCAGGGATGAGCAGTTCTTC
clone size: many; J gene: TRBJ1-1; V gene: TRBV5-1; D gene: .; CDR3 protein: CASSWSAGALTEAFF; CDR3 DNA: TGCGCCAGCAGCTGGTCTGCGGGGGCACTCACTGAAGCTTTCTTT
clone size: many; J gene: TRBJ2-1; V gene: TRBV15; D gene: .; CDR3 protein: CATSRGRDGYFNEQFF; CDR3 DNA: TGTGCCACCAGCAGGGGACGGGACGGGTACTTCAATGAGCAGTTCTTC
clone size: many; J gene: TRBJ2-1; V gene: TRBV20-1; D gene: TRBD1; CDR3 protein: CSARDRDRDYNEQFF; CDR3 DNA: TGCAGTGCTAGAGACCGGGACAGGGACTACAATGAGCAGTTCTTC
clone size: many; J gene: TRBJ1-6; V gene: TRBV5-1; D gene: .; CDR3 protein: CASSLEGLRSGSPLHF; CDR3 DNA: TGCGCCAGCAGCTTGGAAGGTTTGAGGTCGGGTTCACCCCTCCACTTT
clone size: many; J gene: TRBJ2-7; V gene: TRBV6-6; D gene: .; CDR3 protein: CASSSRGSGPYEQYF; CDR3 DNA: TGTGCCAGCAGTTCCCGGGGGAGCGGCCCCTACGAGCAGTACTTC
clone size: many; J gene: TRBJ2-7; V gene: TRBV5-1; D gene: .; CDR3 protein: CASSFTGFYEQYF; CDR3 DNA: TGCGCCAGCAGCTTCACAGGGTTCTACGAGCAGTACTTC